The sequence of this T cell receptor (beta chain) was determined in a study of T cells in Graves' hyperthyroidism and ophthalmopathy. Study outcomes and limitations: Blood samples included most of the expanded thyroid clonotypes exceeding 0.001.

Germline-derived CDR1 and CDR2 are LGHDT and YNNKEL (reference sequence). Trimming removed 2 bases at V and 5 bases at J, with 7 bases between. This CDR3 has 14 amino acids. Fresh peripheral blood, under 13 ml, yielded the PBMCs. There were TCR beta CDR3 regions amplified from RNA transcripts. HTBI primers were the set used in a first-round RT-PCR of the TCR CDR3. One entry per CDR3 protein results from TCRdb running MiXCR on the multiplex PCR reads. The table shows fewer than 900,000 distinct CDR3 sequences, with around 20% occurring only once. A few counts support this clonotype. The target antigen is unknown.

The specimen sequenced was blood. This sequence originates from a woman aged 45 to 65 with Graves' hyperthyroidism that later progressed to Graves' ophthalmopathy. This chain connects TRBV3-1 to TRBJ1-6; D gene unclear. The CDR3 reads CASSQQPNNSPLHF. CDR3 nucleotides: TGTGCCAGCAGCCAACAGCCTAATAATTCACCCCTCCACTTT.